Sequencing of this T cell receptor beta chain was carried out in a study of blood T cells in healthy people across ages. Study results and caveats: The fall in TCR beta diversity per million T cells was roughly linear with age. TCR beta diversity correlated strongly with naive T cell percentage.

The second PCR ran roughly 6 to 11 cycles with a sample-barcoded 5' primer and J-beta primers. Each CDR3 protein gets one entry after TCRdb re-called the 5' RACE reads with MiXCR. This sample has about 1.8 million distinct CDR3 sequences, with around half found just once. The V gene lost 6 bases and the J gene lost 5 bases, with 17 bases spanning the gap. The CDR3 spans 14 residues. Germline assignment: CDR1 SGHDT and CDR2 YYEEEE. Details on this clonotype: Antigen unknown.

This receptor was taken from a woman in her forties in good health. Material for sequencing was blood. J is TRBJ2-5 and V is TRBV5-6, with no clear D. The CDR3 loop reads CASTPGAQWETQYF. The CDR3 region has the DNA TGTGCCAGCACCCCCGGAGCCCAATGGGAGACCCAGTACTTC. Full variable domain (rest looked up from reference TRBV5-6 and TRBJ2-5): DAGVTQSPTHLIKTRGQQVTLRCSPKSGHDTVSWYQQALGQGPQFIFQYYEEEERQRGNFPDRFSGHQFPNYSSELNVNALLLGDSALYLCASTPGAQWETQYFGPGTRLLVL.